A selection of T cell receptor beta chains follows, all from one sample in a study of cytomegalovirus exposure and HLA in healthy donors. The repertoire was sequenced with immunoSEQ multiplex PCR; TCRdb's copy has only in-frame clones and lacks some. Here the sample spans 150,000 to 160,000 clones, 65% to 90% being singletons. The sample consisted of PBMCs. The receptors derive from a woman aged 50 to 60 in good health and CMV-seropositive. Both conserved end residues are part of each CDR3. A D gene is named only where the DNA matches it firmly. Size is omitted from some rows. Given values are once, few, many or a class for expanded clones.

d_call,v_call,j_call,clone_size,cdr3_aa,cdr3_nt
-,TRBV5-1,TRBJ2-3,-,CASRETVTDTQYF,TGCGCCAGCAGGGAGACAGTCACAGATACGCAGTATTTT
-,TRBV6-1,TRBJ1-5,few,CASKSRVGQPQHF,TGTGCCAGCAAGAGTCGGGTCGGGCAGCCCCAGCATTTT
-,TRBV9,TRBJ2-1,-,CASSVGRSAGAYNGQFF,TGTGCCAGCAGCGTAGGTAGGAGTGCGGGGGCCTACAATGGGCAGTTCTTC
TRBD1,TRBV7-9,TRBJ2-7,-,CSSSLWDRVDEQYF,TGTTCCAGCAGCTTATGGGACAGGGTCGACGAGCAGTACTTC
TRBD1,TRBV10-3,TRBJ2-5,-,CAIKDRGQETQYF,TGTGCCATCAAAGACAGGGGGCAAGAGACCCAGTACTTC
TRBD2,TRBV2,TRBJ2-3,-,CASSEEGRRLAGNRDTQYF,TGTGCCAGCAGTGAAGAGGGGAGGAGACTAGCGGGGAATAGGGATACGCAGTATTTT
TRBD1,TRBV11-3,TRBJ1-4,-,CASSPKTGGVSLLF,TGTGCCAGCAGCCCTAAGACAGGGGGCGTCTCGCTGCTATTT
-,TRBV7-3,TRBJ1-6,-,CASSLLGRGNSPLHF,TGTGCCAGCAGCTTACTTGGCAGGGGTAATTCACCCCTCCACTTT
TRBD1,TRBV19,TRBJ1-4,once,CASSTGTGVEKLFF,TGTGCCAGTAGCACAGGGACAGGGGTTGAAAAACTGTTTTTT
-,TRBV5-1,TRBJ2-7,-,CASRRQGGEQYF,TGCGCCAGCAGGAGGCAAGGGGGCGAGCAGTACTTC
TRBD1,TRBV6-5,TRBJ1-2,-,CASRRQGADGGYTF,TGTGCCAGCAGAAGACAGGGGGCGGATGGTGGCTACACCTTC
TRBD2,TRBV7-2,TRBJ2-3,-,CASSRREGDTQYF,TGTGCCAGCAGCCGGAGGGAGGGTGATACGCAGTATTTT
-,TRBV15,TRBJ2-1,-,CATSTTGTYRGGSNNEQFF,TGTGCCACCAGCACCACCGGAACCTACAGGGGAGGTAGTAACAATGAGCAGTTCTTC
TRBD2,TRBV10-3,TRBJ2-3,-,CAISELRGGVYTQYF,TGTGCCATCAGTGAGTTGCGGGGGGGCGTGTATACGCAGTATTTT
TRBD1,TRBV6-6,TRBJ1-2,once,CASSYPGTGEGGYTF,TGTGCCTCGTCATATCCCGGGACAGGGGAGGGTGGCTACACCTTC
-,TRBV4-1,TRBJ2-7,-,CASSQGGVQGSNEQYF,TGCGCCAGCAGCCAAGGCGGCGTACAGGGCTCCAACGAGCAGTACTTC
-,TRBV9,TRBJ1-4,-,CASSALGVRGEKLFF,TGTGCCAGCAGCGCGTTAGGGGTTAGGGGTGAAAAACTGTTTTTT
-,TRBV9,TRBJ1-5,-,CASSVNSNSNQPQHF,TGTGCCAGCAGCGTGAACAGTAATAGCAATCAGCCCCAGCATTTT
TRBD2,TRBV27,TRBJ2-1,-,CASSSTSWGYNEQFF,TGTGCCAGCAGTTCGACTAGCTGGGGCTACAATGAGCAGTTCTTC
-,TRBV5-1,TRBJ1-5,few,CASSLEGGHGQPQHF,TGCGCCAGCAGCTTGGAGGGGGGGCACGGCCAGCCCCAGCATTTT
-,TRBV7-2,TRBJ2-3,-,CASSLDADTQYF,TGTGCCAGCAGCTTAGACGCGGATACGCAGTATTTT